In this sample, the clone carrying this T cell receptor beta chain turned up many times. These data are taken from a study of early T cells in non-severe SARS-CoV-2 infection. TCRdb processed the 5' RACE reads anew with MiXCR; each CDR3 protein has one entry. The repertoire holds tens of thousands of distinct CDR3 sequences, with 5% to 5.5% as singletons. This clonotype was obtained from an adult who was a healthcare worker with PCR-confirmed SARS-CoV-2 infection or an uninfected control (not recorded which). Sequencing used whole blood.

CDR3 DNA: TGTGCCAGCAGCCCTCGTAGGGGGCAATCCTACAATGAGCAGTTCTTC. It translates to CASSPRRGQSYNEQFF. This sequence joins TRBV12-3 or TRBV12-4 and TRBJ2-1, with TRBD1 identical over 7 bases. This CDR3 spans 16 amino acids. The junction had 9 bases not matched to a gene; V was cut back by 6 bases and J by 1 base.